The 9 T cell receptor beta chains given below trace back to one sample, sequenced in a study of T-cell reconstitution after alpha-beta-depleted transplantation in children (dated by TCRdb to about 2016). Libraries were constructed by PCR. Sequenced using an Illumina HiSeq 2500. TCR libraries were prepared with molecular barcoding, using unique molecular identifiers to normalize TCRbeta repertoire quantification. TCRdb took the public reads, trimmed them with fastp at Q25, ran MiXCR for clone calling and kept in-frame beta chains. CDR3 protein duplicates are merged, each entry listing the most common genes and DNA. For this sample there are 250,000 to 350,000 distinct CDR3 sequences; nearly 10% appear just once. The ten largest clonotypes hold about a tenth of the sample. The specimen was PBMCs from the stem cell graft donor, collected from the stem cell graft. The source of these receptors is a human donor who donated a stem cell graft to a child with SCID.

This clonotype was counted between two and nine times. This CDR3 reads CASSLVASGGWNEQFF. The CDR3 coding sequence is TGTGCCAGCAGCTTAGTTGCTAGCGGGGGGTGGAATGAGCAGTTCTTC. The chain joins TRBV7-6 to TRBJ2-1; 11 nucleotides line up with TRBD2. CDR1 is SGHVS and CDR2 is FNYEAQ in the germline V gene. The CDR3 length is 16 residues. J was trimmed by 7 bases and V by 1 base; bases with no gene match: 6.

This clonotype appeared a few times. This chain connects TRBV12-3 or TRBV12-4 to TRBJ2-4; D could derive from TRBD1 or TRBD2 (5 bases each). Trimming removed 5 bases from V and 1 base from J, with 9 bases in between. CDR3 length: 14 residues. The CDR3 region is CASSQGEAKNIQYF. DNA for the CDR3: TGTGCCAGCAGTCAAGGGGAGGCCAAAAACATTCAGTACTTC.

This clonotype was observed at least ten times. The chain uses TRBV24-1 and TRBJ2-1; possibly TRBD2 for D (6 bases). V lost 6 bases and J lost 1, with 12 bases in between. Germline V CDR1 and CDR2: KGHDR, SFDVKD. The CDR3 spans 15 residues. Written as DNA, the CDR3 is TGTGCCACCAGTTCCCGGGGGTCATCCTACAATGAGCAGTTCTTC. Translated, it gives CATSSRGSSYNEQFF.

The rearrangement uses TRBV18 and TRBJ1-2, with TRBD1 matching 7 bases. Germline V gene sequence: CDR1 KGHSH, CDR2 LQKENI. Germline trimming cut 6 bases from V and 4 bases from J; bases unmatched to any gene: 14. The CDR3 contains 16 residues. The CDR3 region is CASSLIQGSDPYGYTF. The DNA for the CDR3 is TGTGCCAGCTCGCTAATACAGGGGTCGGACCCCTATGGCTACACCTTC.

The chain uses TRBV12-3 or TRBV12-4 and TRBJ2-5, with D perhaps TRBD2 (7 bases). The CDR3 length is 13 residues. V lost 2 bases and J lost 5, with 9 bases in between. CDR3 protein: CASSLPGGETQYF. In DNA, the CDR3 is TGTGCCAGCAGTTTACCGGGGGGCGAGACCCAGTACTTC.

This clonotype was detected many times. The chain employs TRBV5-1 and TRBJ2-1; D is possibly TRBD2 (6 bases). Germline CDR1 reads SGHRS; CDR2 reads YFSETQ. Trimming shortened V by 2 bases and J by 4 bases, and 13 bases separated the two germline ends. The CDR3 runs 15 residues. CDR3 DNA sequence: TGCGCCAGCAGCTTCTCGGGGGTGGGATACAATGAGCAGTTCTTC. It is translated as CASSFSGVGYNEQFF. The full variable domain, in which reference TRBV5-1 and TRBJ2-1 provide the parts outside the CDR3, is KAGVTQTPRYLIKTRGQQVTLSCSPISGHRSVSWYQQTPGQGLQFLFEYFSETQRNKGNFPGRFSGRQFSNSRSEMNVSTLELGDSALYLCASSFSGVGYNEQFFGPGTRLTVL.

There are many counts of this clonotype. The chain combines TRBV7-9 with TRBJ2-5; perhaps TRBD2 as D (6 bases). Deletions cut 5 bases from V and 3 bases from J, with 10 bases between. The CDR3 is 13 residues long. CDR1 is SEHNR and CDR2 is FQNEAQ in the germline V gene (reference sequence). The CDR3 here is CASSPRGEETQYF. The DNA of the CDR3 is TGTGCCAGCAGCCCCCGCGGGGAAGAGACCCAGTACTTC. The whole variable domain, filled in from reference TRBV7-9 and TRBJ2-5, reads DTGVSQNPRHKITKRGQNVTFRCDPISEHNRLYWYRQTLGQGPEFLTYFQNEAQLEKSRLLSDRFSAERPKGSFSTLEIQRTEQGDSAMYLCASSPRGEETQYFGPGTRLLVL.

This clonotype occurred a few times. The chain combines TRBV6-5 with TRBJ2-7; 11 positions match TRBD2. The CDR3 length is 16 residues. J was trimmed by 4 bases and V by 0 bases; bases with no gene match: 5. Germline lookup yields CDR1 MNHEY and CDR2 SVGAGI. This CDR3 is CASSYSMASGRYEQYF. The CDR3 coding sequence is TGTGCCAGCAGTTACTCGATGGCTAGCGGGAGGTACGAGCAGTACTTC.

The chain employs TRBV11-2 and TRBJ2-7; D call uncertain. The CDR3 contains 14 residues. Trimming removed 1 base at V and 2 bases at J, with 9 bases between. Germline CDR1 SGHAT, CDR2 FQNNGV. The CDR3 is CASSLVLAAYEQYF. The DNA for the CDR3 is TGTGCCAGCAGCTTAGTCTTGGCGGCCTACGAGCAGTACTTC.